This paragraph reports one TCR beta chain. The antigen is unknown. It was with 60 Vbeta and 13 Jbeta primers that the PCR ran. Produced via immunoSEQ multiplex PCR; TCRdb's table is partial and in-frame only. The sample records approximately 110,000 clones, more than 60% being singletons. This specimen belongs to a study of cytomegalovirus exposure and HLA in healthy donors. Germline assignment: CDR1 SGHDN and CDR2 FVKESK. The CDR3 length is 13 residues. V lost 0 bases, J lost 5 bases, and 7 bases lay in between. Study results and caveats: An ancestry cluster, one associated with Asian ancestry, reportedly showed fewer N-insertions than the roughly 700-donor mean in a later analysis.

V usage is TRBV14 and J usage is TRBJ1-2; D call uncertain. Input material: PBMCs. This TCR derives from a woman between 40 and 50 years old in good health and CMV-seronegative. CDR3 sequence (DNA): TGTGCCAGCAGCCAAGATAACAGATATGGCTACACCTTC. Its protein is CASSQDNRYGYTF.